This record looks at one TCR beta chain sequence and its context. The sample originates from a study of blood T cell repertoires in COVID-19. Original analysis: Estimation of nucleated cell counts was performed using reference gene primer amplification. Repertoires were generated with immunoSEQ multiplex PCR, while TCRdb's copy carries only in-frame clones and drops some. V, J and clone size were drawn from that table, and D and trimming were deduced from the DNA. The repertoire holds 200,000 to 250,000 clones, with almost 90% as singletons. This study enrolled people aged about 18 to 90 from 20 to 25 US geographic areas. Within the 2 weeks before study entry, each person in the exposed group met a COVID-19 case. The germline V gene encodes CDR1 SGHVS and CDR2 FNYEAQ. Deletions cut 5 bases from V and 4 bases from J, with 24 bases between. This CDR3 region has 18 residues.

The sequence was obtained from a man aged 25-45 years who had been exposed to COVID-19. V and J are TRBV7-6 and TRBJ1-3; no definite D call. Sequencing was done on a sample of PBMCs or T cells enriched from blood (not recorded which). The CDR3: CASSAEVGLSLKGNTIYF. The CDR3 nucleotides read TGTGCCAGCAGCGCAGAGGTCGGATTGTCCCTAAAGGGAAACACCATATATTTT.